The entry below describes one T cell receptor (beta chain). The antigen remains undetermined. Per the germline V gene, CDR1 is DFQATT and CDR2 is SNEGSKA (reference sequence). V lost 3 bases, J lost 2 bases, and 28 bases lay in between. The CDR3 extends over 19 amino acids. Constant-segment-primed 5'RACE gave TCR alpha and TCR beta cDNA libraries with sample barcodes and UMIs. Each CDR3 protein gets one entry after TCRdb re-called the 5' RACE reads with MiXCR. The sample has approximately 150,000 distinct CDR3 sequences, approximately 15% seen once. The sample is drawn from a study of T-cell memory formation after mild COVID-19. Study-level results: There was no confirmation that second-wave clones peaking on day 37 were SARS-CoV-2 specific. Researchers found some responding clones in pre-infection memory, a sign that cross-reactive memory joined.

This sequence joins TRBV20-1 and TRBJ2-5; unclear D gene. This TCR derives from an adult woman who had mild COVID-19 (a few samples of this study predate the infection). Cell type and time point are not known. Source material: PBMCs or a T cell subset sorted from them (not recorded which). CDR3 nucleotides: TGCAGTGCTAGGGTGTGGAATTTCATTGACGGGCCTCAGCAAGAGACCCAGTACTTC. Encoded protein: CSARVWNFIDGPQQETQYF.